The 27 T cell receptor beta chains listed next were all sequenced from one sample in a study of cytomegalovirus exposure and HLA in healthy donors (dated by TCRdb to about 2017). Library preparation employed the immunoSEQ multiplex PCR assay. For the multiplex PCR, a mixture combining 60 forward primers for TCR Vbeta segments and 13 reverse primers for TCR Jbeta segments was used. The immuneACCESS repertoire file appears here via TCRdb, limited to in-frame rearrangements. These files lack a portion of the clones; in checked studies, under half of the deficit traces to unresolved V genes, and the cause of the others is not known. This sample gives some 150,000 clones in total; 75% to 90% of them show up just once. Of the sample, just over 4.5% falls within the top ten clones. The material sequenced was PBMCs. The source is a woman between 45 and 65 years old in good health and CMV-seropositive.

The chain is built from TRBV2 and TRBJ1-2; 8 positions agree with TRBD1. From germline, CDR1 is SNHLY and CDR2 FYNNEI. The length of the CDR3 is 14 residues. Unmatched junction bases numbered 8, after V lost 4 bases and J lost 7 bases. Here the CDR3 DNA reads TGTGCCAGCAGTGGCCGGACAGGGTACGGTGGCTACACCTTC. This translates into CASSGRTGYGGYTF.

The chain uses TRBV6-5 and TRBJ1-1; 10 nucleotides agree with TRBD1. The V gene end was trimmed by 5 bases and the J gene end by 4 bases; junction bases not matched to a gene: 4. The CDR3 sequence is 14 residues long. Germline V gene lookup returns CDR1 MNHEY and CDR2 SVGAGI. The DNA for the CDR3 is TGTGCCAGCAGTCGACAGGGGGCTATCACTGAAGCTTTCTTT. It is translated as CASSRQGAITEAFF.

This rearrangement joins TRBV30 to TRBJ1-1, with D perhaps matching TRBD1 (5 bases). Trimming removed 5 bases from V and 5 bases from J, with 12 bases in between. Per the germline V gene, CDR1 is GTSNPN and CDR2 is SVGIG (reference sequence). This CDR3 has 12 amino acids. The chain's CDR3 is CAWGVGGTEAFF. In DNA form, the CDR3 reads TGTGCCTGGGGGGTGGGGGGGACTGAAGCTTTCTTT.

V usage is TRBV5-1 and J usage is TRBJ2-7; TRBD1 aligns across 8 bases. This CDR3 has 15 amino acids. Germline trimming cut 2 bases from V and 3 bases from J; bases unmatched to any gene: 7. Germline V lookup: CDR1 SGHRS, CDR2 YFSETQ. The CDR3 sequence: CASSLGQGSIYEQYF. The CDR3 DNA follows: TGCGCCAGCAGCTTAGGACAGGGATCCATCTACGAGCAGTACTTC.

The genes are TRBV6-4 and TRBJ1-3, with TRBD1 matching 9 bases. This CDR3 contains 15 residues. Trimming cost V 7 bases and J 4 bases; bases outside gene matches: 8. In germline, CDR1 is MRHNA, CDR2 SNTAGT. CDR3 coding DNA: TGTGCCAGCAAAACAGGGGGCGCCGAAGGAAACACCATATATTTT. Translation gives CASKTGGAEGNTIYF.

The V gene is TRBV6-1, the J gene TRBJ1-6; D might be TRBD1 (6 bases). Germline V gives CDR1 MNHNS, CDR2 SASEGT. Between the trimmed V and J ends, which lost 5 bases and 10 bases, there was a span of 15 bases. The CDR3 loop spans 14 amino acids. CDR3 bases: TGTGCCAGCAGTACCACAGGGCTCGGGTCACCCCTCCACTTT. As protein: CASSTTGLGSPLHF.

The genes are TRBV2 and TRBJ2-3; the match to TRBD1 covers 11 bases. The CDR3 runs 14 residues. V shed 6 bases and J 5 bases; nucleotides not matched to a gene: 4. Germline values: CDR1 SNHLY, CDR2 FYNNEI. The DNA for the CDR3 is TGTGCCAGCAGGGAGGGACAGGGGGTAGATACGCAGTATTTT. Its translation: CASREGQGVDTQYF. The variable domain in full, completed from reference TRBV2 and TRBJ2-3, reads EPEVTQTPSHQVTQMGQEVILRCVPISNHLYFYWYRQILGQKVEFLVSFYNNEISEKSEIFDDQFSVERPDGSNFTLKIRSTKLEDSAMYFCASREGQGVDTQYFGPGTRLTVL.

This chain uses TRBV19 with TRBJ2-5; D ambiguous. The J call is uncertain, as TRBJ2-7 better fits the DNA end. The CDR3 is 14 residues long. Germline CDR1 reads LNHDA; CDR2 reads SQIVND (reference sequence). The CDR3 loop reads CASSIVPLHYEQYF. The CDR3 bases are TGTGCCAGTAGTATCGTTCCGCTCCACTACGAGCAGTACTTC.

The chain uses TRBV5-1 and TRBJ2-3, with a possible D match to TRBD2 (5 bases). V was cut by 5 bases and J by 4 bases, with 8 bases left in between. Germline values: CDR1 SGHRS, CDR2 YFSETQ. CDR3 size: 12 residues. The CDR3 region has the DNA TGCGCCAGCAGGGAGGTTCCAGATACGCAGTATTTT. Its translation: CASREVPDTQYF.

This chain joins TRBV5-4 and TRBJ1-1; a weak D match, TRBD1 (6 bases). Trimming took 2 bases from V and 1 from J, leaving 9 bases between them. CDR3 size: 14 residues. Germline CDR1 and CDR2: SGHNT and YYREEE (reference sequence). The CDR3 sequence is CASSLQGQNTEAFF. The DNA of the CDR3 is TGTGCCAGCAGCTTACAGGGACAGAACACTGAAGCTTTCTTT.

The chain uses TRBV14 and TRBJ2-1; D not resolved. The CDR3 totals 14 residues. Trimming removed 1 base at V and 4 bases at J, with 8 bases between. The germline V gene has CDR1 SGHDN and CDR2 FVKESK. CDR3 in amino acids: CASSQVSRYNEQFF. The CDR3 DNA reads as TGTGCCAGCAGCCAAGTCTCTAGATACAATGAGCAGTTCTTC.

The rearrangement joins TRBV29-1 to TRBJ2-3, with a weak D call TRBD1 (5 bases). V lost 4 bases and J 4 bases, leaving 12 bases between the germline ends. Per germline, CDR1 SQVTM and CDR2 ANQGSEA. This CDR3 is built from 13 residues. The DNA of the CDR3 is TGCAGCGTTGTTGGGGCAGGCGCAGATACGCAGTATTTT. Protein sequence: CSVVGAGADTQYF.

This chain joins TRBV6-6 and TRBJ2-2; D is unresolved. There are 12 residues in the CDR3. Germline assignment: CDR1 MNHNY and CDR2 SVGAGI (reference sequence). The V gene lost 2 bases and the J gene lost 4 bases, with 2 bases spanning the gap. CDR3 protein: CASSYLTGELFF. The DNA for the CDR3 is TGTGCCAGCAGTTACCTCACCGGGGAGCTGTTTTTT.

The chain links TRBV4-2 to TRBJ2-7; 13 nucleotides line up with TRBD2. This CDR3 is built from 16 residues. Germline CDR1 LGHNA, CDR2 YNFKEQ. The trim removed 3 bases at V and 1 base at J, leaving 3 bases unmatched. The CDR3 nucleotides read TGTGCCAGCAGCCAGGGGACTAGCGGGGTTTCCTACGAGCAGTACTTC. Amino acids: CASSQGTSGVSYEQYF.

This rearrangement joins TRBV28 to TRBJ1-2; unclear D gene. The V end was cut by 2 bases, the J end by 2 bases, with 9 bases between. The CDR3 is 14 amino acids. Germline V gene data show CDR1 as MDHEN and CDR2 as SYDVKM. This CDR3 is CASSLGRGNYGYTF. Written as DNA, the CDR3 is TGTGCCAGCAGTTTAGGCCGCGGGAACTATGGCTACACCTTC.

The rearrangement links TRBV6-5 to TRBJ1-3; TRBD1 might be the D (6 bases). The CDR3 contains 16 residues. V was pared by 3 bases and J by 0 bases, with 12 bases between. Germline V CDR1 and CDR2: MNHEY, SVGAGI. The CDR3 is CASSYHGGRSGNTIYF. The DNA of the CDR3 is TGTGCCAGCAGTTATCATGGGGGCCGCTCTGGAAACACCATATATTTT.

Notes on this clone: At one end the junction does not follow the germline gene, possibly because of a read error. The rearrangement links TRBV7-9 to TRBJ2-1; tentatively, D is TRBD2 (6 bases). CDR3 length equals 14 residues. The germline gives CDR1 SEHNR, CDR2 FQNEAQ (reference sequence). The CDR3 DNA sequence: TGTTCCAGCAGCTTAGTTTGGGGAGGTAATGAGCAGTTCTTC. It codes for CSSSLVWGGNEQFF. Using reference TRBV7-9 and TRBJ2-1 for the parts outside the CDR3, the full variable domain is DTGVSQNPRHKITKRGQNVTFRCDPISEHNRLYWYRQTLGQGPEFLTYFQNEAQLEKSRLLSDRFSAERPKGSFSTLEIQRTEQGDSAMYLCSSSLVWGGNEQFFGPGTRLTVL.

The J gene is TRBJ2-2, the V gene TRBV18; perhaps TRBD2 as D (5 bases). The CDR3 loop spans 15 amino acids. The V end lost 6 bases, the J end lost 7 bases, and 18 bases lay between the germline ends. From germline, CDR1 is KGHSH and CDR2 LQKENI. The DNA of the CDR3 is TGTGCCAGCTCCCCCGGACTCGCGGCTCACGGGGAGCTGTTTTTT. It encodes CASSPGLAAHGELFF.

The chain recombines TRBV7-3 with TRBJ2-3, with a possible D match to TRBD1 (7 bases). V was pared by 5 bases and J by 5 bases, with 20 bases between. The CDR3 covers 16 residues. Germline lookup yields CDR1 SGHTA and CDR2 FQGTGA. CDR3 nucleotide sequence: TGTGCCAGCAGCCCCCAGGGGGGCGGGGTAAGAGATACGCAGTATTTT. Translating it yields CASSPQGGGVRDTQYF.

This clone was observed a single time. The chain is built from TRBV27 and TRBJ2-3, with TRBD2 identical over 11 bases. The CDR3 has 15 residues. The germline V gene has CDR1 MNHEY and CDR2 SMNVEV (reference sequence). V trimming: 5 bases; J trimming: 6 bases; junction bases outside the gene matches: 7. CDR3 in DNA: TGTGCCAGCAGTCGTTCTAGCGGGAGGCCGGATACGCAGTATTTT. Its protein product is CASSRSSGRPDTQYF.

The chain recombines TRBV15 with TRBJ2-3, with 7 positions matching TRBD1. Germline CDR1 reads LNHNV; CDR2 reads YYDKDF (reference sequence). J gave up 6 bases and V 6 bases, and 6 bases lay outside the gene matches. This CDR3 has 13 amino acids. Here the CDR3 DNA reads TGTGCCACCAGACAGGGGCCATCGGATACGCAGTATTTT. Its translation: CATRQGPSDTQYF.

This clone was found once. This chain connects TRBV4-3 to TRBJ1-1, with a weak D call TRBD1 (5 bases). The ends were cut back, 0 bases at V and 7 bases at J, with 15 bases in the middle. Germline lookup yields CDR1 LGHNA and CDR2 YSLEER. This CDR3 contains 15 residues. Written as DNA, the CDR3 is TGCGCCAGCAGCCAAGATGGGCAGGGCAACCTTGAAGCTTTCTTT. As protein: CASSQDGQGNLEAFF.

In the case of this clone: No conserved phenylalanine or tryptophan ends this CDR3, so it is likely a read error. The DNA is left out, because the CDR3 cannot be placed on it with certainty; the CDR3 is given as TCRdb lists it. This rearrangement joins TRBV28 to TRBJ2-7; the table assigns TRBD2, which was not confirmed against the DNA. Inclusive of both ends, the CDR3 amounts to 13 amino acids. From germline, CDR1 is MDHEN and CDR2 SYDVKM. CDR3: CASSSTGSGNAAL.

The V gene is TRBV11-3, the J gene TRBJ1-1, with a weak D call TRBD1 (6 bases). The V end was cut by 8 bases, the J end by 2 bases, with 12 bases between. There are 13 residues in the CDR3. Germline CDR1 and CDR2: SGHNT and YENEEA. The CDR3 nucleotides read TGTGCCAGCGGACAGAACCCTAACACTGAAGCTTTCTTT. Its protein product is CASGQNPNTEAFF.

CDR3 coding DNA: TGTGCCAGTAGTAACCCCTTGGGACAGGGGAGGGTTGAAGCTTTCTTT. Encoded protein: CASSNPLGQGRVEAFF. The V call is TRBV19, the J call TRBJ1-1, with 10 bases matching TRBD1. The CDR3 is made up of 16 amino acids. Germline CDR1 is LNHDA and CDR2 is SQIVND (reference sequence). Trimming removed 4 bases from V and 7 bases from J; junction bases left unmatched: 12.

J is TRBJ2-7 and V is TRBV21-1; the table's TRBD2 call for D was not verified on the DNA. TRBV21-1 is a pseudogene segment. The CDR3 extends over 15 amino acids. Here the CDR3 reads CASSKVAAACYEQYF. The CDR3 region has the DNA TGTGCCAGCAGCAAAGTGGCGGCGGCCTGCTACGAGCAGTACTTC.

This rearrangement joins TRBV27 to TRBJ1-2, with 7 nucleotides matching TRBD1. With 8 bases clipped from V and 6 bases from J, the junction kept 9 bases outside the gene matches. CDR3 length: 13 amino acids. CDR1 is MNHEY and CDR2 is SMNVEV in the germline V gene (reference sequence). The CDR3 region is CASARQGGDGYTF. The CDR3 region has the DNA TGTGCCAGCGCAAGGCAGGGGGGTGATGGCTACACCTTC.